Listed below are T cell receptor beta chains from one sample, sequenced in a study of cytomegalovirus exposure and HLA in healthy donors. The protocol was immunoSEQ multiplex PCR, while the TCRdb copy is restricted to in-frame clones and leaves out a portion. The sample lists about 130,000 clones, roughly four fifths occurring once. Sequencing input: PBMCs. These receptors all stem from a boy aged 2 to 10 in good health and CMV-seronegative. Both conserved end residues are trimmed from each CDR3.

V | CDR3
TRBV19 | ASENRGGEQF
TRBV29-1 | SVKGKGETQY
TRBV27 | ASSLTFYSNQPQH
TRBV7-3 | ASSSSGLAGQETQY
TRBV7-9 | SSSLGGAEAF
TRBV20-1 | SGPGGAEAF
TRBV5-1 | ASSFSGGSGTEAF
TRBV27 | ASGTVSPLH
TRBV9 | ASSVEALRYSSDTQY
TRBV27 | ASSFQGRTEAF
TRBV7-9 | ASSLAGDTRDEQY
TRBV4-1 | ASSQEGQSYEQY
TRBV6-4 | ASSAHPGDGTDTQY
TRBV7-9 | ASSLRGEETQY
TRBV4-3 | ASSQDGGPYQPQH
TRBV18 | ASSAGRSLKTEAF
TRBV6-1 | ASQGTVLAKNIQY
TRBV5-1 | ASSLERGHGYT
TRBV5-6 | ASGHRVGTEAF
TRBV9 | ASSVGVGGEAF
TRBV13 | ASSGWTSGSYNEQF
TRBV7-9 | SSSLGGTEDGYT
TRBV5-4 | ASSLVRTSGSYNGQF
TRBV27 | ASSVTSGGLSYEQY
TRBV9 | ASSVEGTGYSDTQY
TRBV6-1 | ASSELAGGYNEQF
TRBV10-3 | AISEGGIGDRETQY
TRBV5-1 | ASSFRPERGEKLF
TRBV19 | ASSPRGGGYGYT
TRBV15 | ATSRKDKGNQPQH
TRBV7-2 | ASSPRQGLGTDTQY
TRBV6-4 | ASSGTGDTGELF
TRBV29-1 | SVEDTGSYQETQY
TRBV6-1 | ASSESLAGVSGSEQF
TRBV6-6 | ASSYSVQGIDGYT
TRBV18 | ASSPDRDASGYT
TRBV30 | AWSLRGSKIHGA
TRBV7-9 | ASSRTTRGTGEGYT
TRBV14 | ASSLEDSRQETQY
TRBV7-2 | ASSESGYSYEQY
TRBV7-9 | ASSSLGGANTEAF
TRBV19 | ASRGDRENTEAF